The sequence of this T cell receptor (beta chain) was determined in a study of blood T cell repertoires in COVID-19. Original handling: Estimates of nucleated cell counts were drawn from the amplification of reference gene primers. Repertoires were generated with immunoSEQ multiplex PCR, while TCRdb's copy carries only in-frame clones and drops some. V, J and clone size were drawn from that table, and D and trimming were deduced from the DNA. The data contain approximately 300,000 clones, roughly 90% of them singletons. CDR1 and CDR2 (germline): SSHAT, FNYEAQ (reference sequence). This CDR3 comprises 17 residues. The junction had 6 bases not matched to a gene; V was cut back by 0 bases and J by 4 bases. Participants spanned ages about 18 to 100 years and resided in some 22 US areas. The study assigned cohorts using participant-reported clinical history. Exposed volunteers were people who met a COVID-19 case within 2 weeks before study entry.

The source of this sequence is a woman aged 30 to 39 who had been exposed to COVID-19. The rearrangement joins TRBV7-7 to TRBJ2-2; 9 nucleotides align to TRBD2. The sequenced material came from PBMCs or T cells enriched from blood (not recorded which). The CDR3 DNA sequence: TGTGCCAGCAGCTTAGCGCTTAGCGGGGGCGGCACCGGGGAGCTGTTTTTT. This gives the protein CASSLALSGGGTGELFF.